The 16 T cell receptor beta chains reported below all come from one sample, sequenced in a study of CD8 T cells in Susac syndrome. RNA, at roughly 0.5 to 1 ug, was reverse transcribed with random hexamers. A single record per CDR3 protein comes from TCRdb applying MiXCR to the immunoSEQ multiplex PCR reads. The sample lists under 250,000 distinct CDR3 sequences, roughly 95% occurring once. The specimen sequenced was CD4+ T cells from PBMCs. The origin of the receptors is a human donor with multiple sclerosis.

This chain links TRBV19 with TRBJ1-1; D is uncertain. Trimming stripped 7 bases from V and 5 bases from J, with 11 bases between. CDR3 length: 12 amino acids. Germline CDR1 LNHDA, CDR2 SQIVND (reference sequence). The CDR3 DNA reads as TGTGCCAGTAACTTGGGAAGAACTGAAGCTTTCTTT. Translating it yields CASNLGRTEAFF.

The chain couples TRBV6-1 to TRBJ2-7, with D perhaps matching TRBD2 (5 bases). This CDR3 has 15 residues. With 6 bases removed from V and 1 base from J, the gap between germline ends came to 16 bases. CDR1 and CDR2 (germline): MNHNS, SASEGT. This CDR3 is CASRVGLGPSYEQYV. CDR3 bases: TGTGCCAGCAGGGTAGGACTTGGCCCTTCCTACGAGCAGTACGTC.

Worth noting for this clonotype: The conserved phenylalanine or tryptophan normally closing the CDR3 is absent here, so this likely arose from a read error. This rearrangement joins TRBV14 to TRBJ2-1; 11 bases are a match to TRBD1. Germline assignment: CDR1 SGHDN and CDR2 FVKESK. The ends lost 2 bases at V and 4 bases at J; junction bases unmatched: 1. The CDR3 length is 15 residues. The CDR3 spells CASSQRDRGYNEQFC. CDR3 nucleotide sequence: TGTGCCAGCAGCCAAAGGGACAGGGGGTACAATGAGCAGTTCTGC.

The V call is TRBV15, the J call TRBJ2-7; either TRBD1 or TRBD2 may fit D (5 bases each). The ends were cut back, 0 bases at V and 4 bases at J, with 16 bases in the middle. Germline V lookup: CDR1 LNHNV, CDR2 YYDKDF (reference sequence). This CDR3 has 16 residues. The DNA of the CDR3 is TGTGCCACCAGCAGAGATTGGGCTAGTGAGGGGTACGAGCAGTACTTC. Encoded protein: CATSRDWASEGYEQYF. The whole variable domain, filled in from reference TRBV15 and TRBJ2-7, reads DAMVIQNPRYQVTQFGKPVTLSCSQTLNHNVMYWYQQKSSQAPKLLFHYYDKDFNNEADTPDNFQSRRPNTSFCFLDIRSPGLGDTAMYLCATSRDWASEGYEQYFGPGTRLTVT.

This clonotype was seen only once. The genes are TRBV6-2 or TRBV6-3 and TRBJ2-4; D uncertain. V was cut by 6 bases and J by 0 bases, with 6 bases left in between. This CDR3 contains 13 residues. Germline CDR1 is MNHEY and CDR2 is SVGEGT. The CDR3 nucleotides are TGTGCCAGCAGGACATTAGCCAAAAACATTCAGTACTTC. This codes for CASRTLAKNIQYF.

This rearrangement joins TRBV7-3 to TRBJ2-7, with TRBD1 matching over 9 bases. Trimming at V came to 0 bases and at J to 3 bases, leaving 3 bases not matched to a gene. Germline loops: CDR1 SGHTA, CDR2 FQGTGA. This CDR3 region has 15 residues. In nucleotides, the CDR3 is TGTGCCAGCAGCTTAACTGGGGGACAGGGCTACGAGCAGTACTTC. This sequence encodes CASSLTGGQGYEQYF.

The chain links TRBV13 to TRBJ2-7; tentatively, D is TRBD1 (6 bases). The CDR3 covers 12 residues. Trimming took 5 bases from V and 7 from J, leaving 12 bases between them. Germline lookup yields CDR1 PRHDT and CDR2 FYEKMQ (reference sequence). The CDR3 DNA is TGTGCCAGCAGCCCCAGGGGAAGGGAGCAGTACTTC. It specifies CASSPRGREQYF.

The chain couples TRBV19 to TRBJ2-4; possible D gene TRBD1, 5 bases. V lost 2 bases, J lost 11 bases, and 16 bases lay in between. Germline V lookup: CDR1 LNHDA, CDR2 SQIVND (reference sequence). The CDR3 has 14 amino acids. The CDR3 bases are TGTGCCAGTAGTATATCCCCAAGAGACAGCTTTCAGTACTTC. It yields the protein CASSISPRDSFQYF.

The CDR3 protein is CASSQDNYPPLAGDYPRPRELFF. CDR3 sequence (DNA): TGTGCCAGCAGCCAAGATAATTATCCCCCCCTAGCGGGAGACTACCCGCGCCCACGGGAGCTGTTTTTT. V gene TRBV4-2 combines with J gene TRBJ2-2, with 10 nucleotides matching TRBD2. CDR1 and CDR2 (germline): LGHNA, YNFKEQ. The length of the CDR3 is 23 residues. Trimming cost V 0 bases and J 9 bases; bases outside gene matches: 28.

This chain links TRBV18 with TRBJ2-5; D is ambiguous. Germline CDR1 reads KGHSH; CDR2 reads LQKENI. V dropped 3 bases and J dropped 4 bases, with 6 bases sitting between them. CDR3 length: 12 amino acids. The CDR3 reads CASSPVGETQYF. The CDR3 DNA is TGTGCCAGCTCACCTGTCGGAGAGACCCAGTACTTC.

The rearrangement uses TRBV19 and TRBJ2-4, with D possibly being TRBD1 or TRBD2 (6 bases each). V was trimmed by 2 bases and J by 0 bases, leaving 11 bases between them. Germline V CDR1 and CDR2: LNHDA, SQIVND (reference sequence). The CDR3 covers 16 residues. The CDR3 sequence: CASSIQGGLAKNIQYF. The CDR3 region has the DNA TGTGCCAGTAGTATACAAGGGGGACTAGCCAAAAACATTCAGTACTTC.

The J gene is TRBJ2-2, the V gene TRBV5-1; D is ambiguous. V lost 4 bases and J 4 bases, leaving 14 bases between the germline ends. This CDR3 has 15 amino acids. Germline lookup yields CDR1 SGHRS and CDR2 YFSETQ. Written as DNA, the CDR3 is TGCGCCAGCAGCCCGTTGGTCCCCGGCACCGGGGAGCTGTTTTTT. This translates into CASSPLVPGTGELFF.

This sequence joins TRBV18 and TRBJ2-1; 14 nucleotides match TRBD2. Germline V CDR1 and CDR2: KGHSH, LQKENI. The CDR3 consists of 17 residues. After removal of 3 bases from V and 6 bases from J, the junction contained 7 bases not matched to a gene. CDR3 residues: CASSPLGLAGGLNEQFF. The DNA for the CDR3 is TGTGCCAGCTCACCCTTAGGACTAGCGGGAGGCCTCAATGAGCAGTTCTTC.

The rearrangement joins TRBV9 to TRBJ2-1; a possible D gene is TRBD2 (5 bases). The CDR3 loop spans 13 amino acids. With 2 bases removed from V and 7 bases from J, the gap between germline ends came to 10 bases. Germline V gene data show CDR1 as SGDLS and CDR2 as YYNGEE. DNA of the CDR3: TGTGCCAGCAGCGTTGCGGAGGTGAATGAGCAGTTCTTC. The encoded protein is CASSVAEVNEQFF.

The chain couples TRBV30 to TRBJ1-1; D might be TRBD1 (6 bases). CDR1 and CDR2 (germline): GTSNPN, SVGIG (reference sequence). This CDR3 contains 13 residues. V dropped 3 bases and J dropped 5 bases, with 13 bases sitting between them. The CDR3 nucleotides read TGTGCCTGGAGATTGAGGGGGGGAACTGAAGCTTTCTTT. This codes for CAWRLRGGTEAFF.

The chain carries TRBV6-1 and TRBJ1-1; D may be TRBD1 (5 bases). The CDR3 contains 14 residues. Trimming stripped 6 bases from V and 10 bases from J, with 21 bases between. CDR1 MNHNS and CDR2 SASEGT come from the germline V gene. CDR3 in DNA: TGTGCCAGCAGCCAACTCCGTTCGGGGGGTCCAGCTTTCTTT. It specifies CASSQLRSGGPAFF.